This TCR beta chain is drawn from a study of vaccination effects on CD4 cells after COVID-19. About the research overall: The participants, recipients of two vaccine doses, got either BNT162b2 or mRNA-1273. Findings and limits, study-wide: After vaccination, at late timepoints, clones induced by infection and by vaccine contracted markedly. A shortage of convalescent patients and an absence of early post-infection timepoints characterized the study.

Concerning this clone itself: Its antigen is not known.

Profiled with immunoSEQ multiplex PCR; TCRdb holds only in-frame clones, not every one. The sample consists of roughly 24,000 clones, around 73% of them appearing once. CD4+ T cells specific for antigen were expanded with viral peptide pools by the ViraFEST assay before sequencing. Having been cultured for under twelve days, the cells underwent CD4+ T cell isolation. None of these healthy vaccinees had been infected with SARS-CoV-2 before vaccination. Researchers reported culturing 2 million or so PBMC in each well, adding 8 to 10 IU/ml IL-2 and about 9.5 ug/ml peptides. Germline V CDR1 and CDR2: SNHLY, FYNNEI. This CDR3 spans 11 amino acids. The ends were cut back, 7 bases at V and 4 bases at J, with 5 bases in the middle.

The chain carries TRBV2 and TRBJ2-1; no clear D. The sample here was CD4+ T cells from PBMCs cultured with SARS-CoV-2 spike peptides, taken before COVID-19 vaccination. The source of this sequence is a human donor who received a COVID-19 vaccine. The CDR3 region has the DNA TGTGCCAGCATATATTACAATGAGCAGTTCTTC. Its translation: CASIYYNEQFF.